The following is a T cell receptor beta chain sequence with its context. Researchers ran the PCR with 60 Vbeta and 13 Jbeta primers. Using immunoSEQ multiplex PCR, the repertoire was profiled, and TCRdb retains in-frame clones only, with some absent. Among around 170,000 clones, 77% were seen once, and the ten largest hold 1.4%. The sample is drawn from a study of cytomegalovirus exposure and HLA in healthy donors. V lost 0 bases and J 8 bases, leaving 14 bases between the germline ends. The CDR3 length is 15 residues. Germline assignment: CDR1 SGHRS and CDR2 YFSETQ. Material: PBMCs. V and J are TRBV5-1 and TRBJ2-2; D is perhaps TRBD2 (5 bases). The clonotype originates from a man younger than 35 in good health and CMV-seronegative. CDR3 region: CASSLASGLGGELFF. The CDR3 coding sequence is TGCGCCAGCAGCTTGGCCAGCGGTCTTGGAGGGGAGCTGTTTTTT.